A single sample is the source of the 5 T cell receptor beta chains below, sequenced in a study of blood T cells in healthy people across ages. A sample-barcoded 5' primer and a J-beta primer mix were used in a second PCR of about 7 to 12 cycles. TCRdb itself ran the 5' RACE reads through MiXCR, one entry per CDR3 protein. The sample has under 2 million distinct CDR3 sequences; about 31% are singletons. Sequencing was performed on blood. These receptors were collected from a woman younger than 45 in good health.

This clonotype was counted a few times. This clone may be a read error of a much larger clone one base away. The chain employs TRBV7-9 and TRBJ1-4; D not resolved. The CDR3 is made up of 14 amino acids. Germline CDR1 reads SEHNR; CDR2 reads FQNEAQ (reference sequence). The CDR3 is CASSRRATNEKRFF. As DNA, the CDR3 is TGTGCCAGCAGCCGCCGTGCCACTAATGAAAAACGGTTTTTT.

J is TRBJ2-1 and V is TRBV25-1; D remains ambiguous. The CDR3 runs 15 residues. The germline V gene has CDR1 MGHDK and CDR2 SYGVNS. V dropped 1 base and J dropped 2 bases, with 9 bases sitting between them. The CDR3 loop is CASSEFNSPYNEQFF. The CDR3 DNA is TGTGCCAGCAGTGAATTTAATAGCCCCTACAATGAGCAGTTCTTC.

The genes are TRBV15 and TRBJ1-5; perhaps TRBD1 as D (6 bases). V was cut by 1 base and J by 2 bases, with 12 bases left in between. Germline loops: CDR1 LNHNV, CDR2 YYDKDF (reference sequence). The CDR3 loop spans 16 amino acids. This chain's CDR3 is CATSRAGQIGNQPQHF. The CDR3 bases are TGTGCCACCAGCAGAGCCGGACAGATCGGCAATCAGCCCCAGCATTTT.

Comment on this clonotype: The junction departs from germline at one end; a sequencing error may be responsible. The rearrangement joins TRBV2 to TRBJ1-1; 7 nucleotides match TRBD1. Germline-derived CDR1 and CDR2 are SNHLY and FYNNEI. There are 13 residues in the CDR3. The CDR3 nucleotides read TGCGCCAGCAGGCGCGACAGGGTCACTGAAGCTTTCTTT. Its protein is CASRRDRVTEAFF.

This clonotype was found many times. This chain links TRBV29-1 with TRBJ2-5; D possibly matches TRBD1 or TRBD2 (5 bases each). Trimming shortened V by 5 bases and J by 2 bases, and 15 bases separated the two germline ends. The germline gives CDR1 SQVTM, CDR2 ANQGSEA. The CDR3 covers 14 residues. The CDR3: CSVRPRDQQETQYF. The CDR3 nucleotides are TGCAGCGTTAGACCCCGGGACCAACAAGAGACCCAGTACTTC.